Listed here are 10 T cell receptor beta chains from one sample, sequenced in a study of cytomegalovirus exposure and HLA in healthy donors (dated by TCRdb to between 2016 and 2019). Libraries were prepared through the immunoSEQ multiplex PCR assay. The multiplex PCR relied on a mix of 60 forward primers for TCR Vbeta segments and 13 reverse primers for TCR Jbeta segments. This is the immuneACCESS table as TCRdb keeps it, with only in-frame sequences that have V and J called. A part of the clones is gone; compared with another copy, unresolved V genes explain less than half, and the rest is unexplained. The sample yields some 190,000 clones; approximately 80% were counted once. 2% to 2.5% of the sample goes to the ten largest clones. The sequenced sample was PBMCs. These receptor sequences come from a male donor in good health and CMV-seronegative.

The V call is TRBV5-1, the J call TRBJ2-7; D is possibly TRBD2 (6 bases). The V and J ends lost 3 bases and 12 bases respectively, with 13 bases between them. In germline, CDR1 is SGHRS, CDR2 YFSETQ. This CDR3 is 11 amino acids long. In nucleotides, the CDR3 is TGCGCCAGCAGCTCTCGAGGGGACTGGTACTTC. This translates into CASSSRGDWYF.

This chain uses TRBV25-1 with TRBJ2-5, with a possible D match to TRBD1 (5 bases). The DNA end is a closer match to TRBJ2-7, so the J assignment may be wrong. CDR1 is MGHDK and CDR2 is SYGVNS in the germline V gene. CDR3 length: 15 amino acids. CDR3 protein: CASQIQDIPLYEQYF. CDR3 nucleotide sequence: TGTGCCAGCCAAATCCAGGACATCCCCCTCTACGAGCAGTACTTC.

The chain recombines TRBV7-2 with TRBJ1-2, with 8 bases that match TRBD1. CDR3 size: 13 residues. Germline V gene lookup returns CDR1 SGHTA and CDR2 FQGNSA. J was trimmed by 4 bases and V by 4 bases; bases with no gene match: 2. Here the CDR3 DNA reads TGTGCCAGCAGCTCCAGGGGGCCCTATGGCTACACCTTC. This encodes CASSSRGPYGYTF.

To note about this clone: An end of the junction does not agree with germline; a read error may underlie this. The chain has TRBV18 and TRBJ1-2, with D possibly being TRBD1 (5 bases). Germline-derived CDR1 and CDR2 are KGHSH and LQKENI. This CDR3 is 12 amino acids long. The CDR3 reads CASSAQEKAYPF. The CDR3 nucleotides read TGTGCCAGCTCCGCACAGGAGAAAGCCTACCCCTTC.

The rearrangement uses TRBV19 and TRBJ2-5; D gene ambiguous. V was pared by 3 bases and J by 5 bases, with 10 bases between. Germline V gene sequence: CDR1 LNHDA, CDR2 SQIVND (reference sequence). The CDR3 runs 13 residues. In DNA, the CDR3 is TGTGCCAGTAGTATTGTGGCTTTGGAGACCCAGTACTTC. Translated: CASSIVALETQYF.

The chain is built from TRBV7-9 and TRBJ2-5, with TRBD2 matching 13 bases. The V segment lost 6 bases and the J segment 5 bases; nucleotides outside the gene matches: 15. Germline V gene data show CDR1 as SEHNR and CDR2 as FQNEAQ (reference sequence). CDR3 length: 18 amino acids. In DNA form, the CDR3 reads TGTGCCAGCAGGTCCGGGACTAGCGGGACCTGGGGAGGGGAGACCCAGTACTTC. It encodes CASRSGTSGTWGGETQYF. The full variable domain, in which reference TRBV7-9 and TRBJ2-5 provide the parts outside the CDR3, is DTGVSQNPRHKITKRGQNVTFRCDPISEHNRLYWYRQTLGQGPEFLTYFQNEAQLEKSRLLSDRFSAERPKGSFSTLEIQRTEQGDSAMYLCASRSGTSGTWGGETQYFGPGTRLLVL.

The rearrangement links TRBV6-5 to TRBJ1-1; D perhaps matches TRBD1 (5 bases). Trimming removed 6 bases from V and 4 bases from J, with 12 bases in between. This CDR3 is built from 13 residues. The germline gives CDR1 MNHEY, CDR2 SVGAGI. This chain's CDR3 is CASSWGGITEAFF. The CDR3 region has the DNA TGTGCCAGCAGCTGGGGCGGCATCACTGAAGCTTTCTTT.

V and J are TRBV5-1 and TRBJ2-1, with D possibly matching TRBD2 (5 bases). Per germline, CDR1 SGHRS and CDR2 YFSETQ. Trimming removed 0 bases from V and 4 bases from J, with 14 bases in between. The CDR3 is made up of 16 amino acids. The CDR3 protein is CASSLAPSGGYNEQFF. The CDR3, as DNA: TGCGCCAGCAGCTTGGCCCCGAGCGGAGGTTACAATGAGCAGTTCTTC.

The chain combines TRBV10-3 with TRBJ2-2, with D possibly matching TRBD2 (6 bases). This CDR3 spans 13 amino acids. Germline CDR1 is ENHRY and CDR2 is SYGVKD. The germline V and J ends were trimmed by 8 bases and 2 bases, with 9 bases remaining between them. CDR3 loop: CAIGGTNTGELFF. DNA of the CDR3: TGTGCCATCGGCGGGACCAACACCGGGGAGCTGTTTTTT.

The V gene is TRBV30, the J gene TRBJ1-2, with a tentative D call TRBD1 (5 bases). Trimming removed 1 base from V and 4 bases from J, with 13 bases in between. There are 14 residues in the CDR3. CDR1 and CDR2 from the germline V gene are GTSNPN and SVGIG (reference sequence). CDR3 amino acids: CAWSGYRLSYGYTF. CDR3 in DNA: TGTGCCTGGAGTGGGTACAGGTTGTCCTATGGCTACACCTTC. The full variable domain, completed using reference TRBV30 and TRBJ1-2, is SQTIHQWPATLVQPVGSPLSLECTVEGTSNPNLYWYRQAAGRGLQLLFYSVGIGQISSEVPQNLSASRPQDRQFILSSKKLLLSDSGFYLCAWSGYRLSYGYTFGSGTRLTVV.